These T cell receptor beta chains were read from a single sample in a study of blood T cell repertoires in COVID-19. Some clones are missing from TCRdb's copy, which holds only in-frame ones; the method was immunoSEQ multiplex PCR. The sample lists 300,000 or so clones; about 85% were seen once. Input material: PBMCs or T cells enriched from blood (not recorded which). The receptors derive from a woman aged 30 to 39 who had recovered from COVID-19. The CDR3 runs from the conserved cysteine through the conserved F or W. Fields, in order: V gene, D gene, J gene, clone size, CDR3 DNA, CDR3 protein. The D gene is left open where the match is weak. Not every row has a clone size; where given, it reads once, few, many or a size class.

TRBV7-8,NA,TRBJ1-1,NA,TGTGCCAGCAGTCCAGGGCTTTTTATGAACACTGAAGCTTTCTTT,CASSPGLFMNTEAFF
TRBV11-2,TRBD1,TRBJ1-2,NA,TGTGCCAGCAGCTTCACAGGGGGACATGGCTACACCTTC,CASSFTGGHGYTF
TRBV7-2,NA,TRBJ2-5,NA,TGTGCCAGCAGCTTAGTCGGCAGAGGCAGGGGTGTAGGTCTTGAGACCCAGTACTTC,CASSLVGRGRGVGLETQYF
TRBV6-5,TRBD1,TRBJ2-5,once,TGTGCCAGCAGTTACTCAGGACAGGAGGAGACCCAGTACTTC,CASSYSGQEETQYF
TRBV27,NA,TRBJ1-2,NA,TGTGCCAGCAGTTCCATTACAGGGTTCTATGGCTACACCTTC,CASSSITGFYGYTF
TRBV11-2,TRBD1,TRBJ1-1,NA,TGTGCCAGCAGCTTGGAGGGGGCGCGAGGGACTGAAGCTTTCTTT,CASSLEGARGTEAFF
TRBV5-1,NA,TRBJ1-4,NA,TGCGCCAGCAGCTTGGTCGGGGAGCAGTATGAAAAACTGTTTTTT,CASSLVGEQYEKLFF
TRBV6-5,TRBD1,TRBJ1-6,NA,TGTGCCAGCAGACCGACAGGGGGTATAGGTTCACCCCTCCACTTT,CASRPTGGIGSPLHF
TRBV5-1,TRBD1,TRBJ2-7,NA,TGCGCCAGCTCCTTAGGGGGACAGGGGGCCGAGCAGTACTTC,CASSLGGQGAEQYF
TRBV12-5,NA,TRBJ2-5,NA,TGTGCTAGTGGTTTGGGTCCTCGGGAGACCCAGTACTTC,CASGLGPRETQYF
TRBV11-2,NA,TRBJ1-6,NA,TGTGCCAGCACCGGGACACTTAATTCACCCCTCCACTTT,CASTGTLNSPLHF
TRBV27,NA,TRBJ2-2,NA,TGTGCCAGCAGCCGTGGGCCAATGGCCACCGGGGAGCTGTTTTTT,CASSRGPMATGELFF
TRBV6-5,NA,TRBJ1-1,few,TGTGCCAGCAGATTGACAGGCTGGGACACTGAAGCTTTCTTT,CASRLTGWDTEAFF
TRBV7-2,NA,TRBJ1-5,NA,TGTGCCAGCAGCTCCGGGGGACCGGTAGGTCAGCCCCAGCATTTT,CASSSGGPVGQPQHF
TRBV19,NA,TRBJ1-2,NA,TGTGCCAGTAGTAAGGTTAGAGGACAGCGTGACTATGGCTACACCTTC,CASSKVRGQRDYGYTF
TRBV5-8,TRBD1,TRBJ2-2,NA,TGTGCCAGCAGCATACGGACAGGGGTTTCCGGGGAGCTGTTTTTT,CASSIRTGVSGELFF
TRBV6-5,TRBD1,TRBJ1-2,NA,TGTGCCAGCGGCCAGGGGGCCACCTATGGCTACACCTTC,CASGQGATYGYTF
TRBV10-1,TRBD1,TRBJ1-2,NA,TGCGCCAGCTCCGGACAGGGTTCTGGTGGCTACACCTTC,CASSGQGSGGYTF
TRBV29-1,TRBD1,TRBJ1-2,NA,TGCAGTATCCGACAGGGGGCGGGAGGCTACACCTTC,CSIRQGAGGYTF
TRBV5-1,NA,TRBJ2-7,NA,TGCGCCAGCAGCTCAACAAACCACAGGAGCTCCTACGAGCAGTACTTC,CASSSTNHRSSYEQYF
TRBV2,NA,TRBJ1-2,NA,TGTGCCAGCAGAGAAGCCGGGAACTATGGCTACACCTTC,CASREAGNYGYTF
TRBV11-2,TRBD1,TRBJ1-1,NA,TGTGCCAGCAGCTCCTACCACAGGGGAAACACTGAAGCTTTCTTT,CASSSYHRGNTEAFF
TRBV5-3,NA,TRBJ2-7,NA,TGTGCCAGAAGCGCCGGACAGAAGGGGGTCTCCGCCTACGAGCAGTACTTC,CARSAGQKGVSAYEQYF
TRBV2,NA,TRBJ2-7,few,TGTGCCAGCATGTCGGGCTACGAGCAGTACTTC,CASMSGYEQYF
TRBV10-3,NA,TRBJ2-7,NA,TGTGCCATCAGGACGACTAAACAGGGCTCCTACGAGCAGTACTTC,CAIRTTKQGSYEQYF
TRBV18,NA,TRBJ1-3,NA,TGTGCCAGCTCACCAGCGGGGCGGAGCTCTGGAAACACCATATATTTT,CASSPAGRSSGNTIYF
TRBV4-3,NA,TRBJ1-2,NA,TGCGCCAGCAGCCAAGAATTAGGTGGGGCAGCAGCTAGCTACACCTTC,CASSQELGGAAASYTF
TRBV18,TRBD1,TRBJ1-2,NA,TGTGCCAGCTCACCCGACGGACAGGGCGGAGGCTACACCTTC,CASSPDGQGGGYTF
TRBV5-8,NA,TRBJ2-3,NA,TGTGCCAGCAGCTTGGCACAGGTGCGCACAGATACGCAGTATTTT,CASSLAQVRTDTQYF
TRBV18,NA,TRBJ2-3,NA,TGTGCCAGCTCACCACCTAGCCGCACAGATACGCAGTATTTT,CASSPPSRTDTQYF
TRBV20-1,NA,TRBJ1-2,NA,TGCAGTGCTAGTGTTATTAACTATGGCTACACCTTC,CSASVINYGYTF
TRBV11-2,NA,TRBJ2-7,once,TGTGCCAGCAGCTCCGGACAAGGCTCCTACGAGCAGTACTTC,CASSSGQGSYEQYF
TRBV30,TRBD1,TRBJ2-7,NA,TGTGCCTGGAGCCCAAGCAGGGGGTGGGGGGAGCAGTACTTC,CAWSPSRGWGEQYF
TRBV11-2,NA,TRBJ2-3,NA,TGTGCCAGCAGCTCGGCAATGGGGGGGGGCGTAAAAGATACGCAGTATTTT,CASSSAMGGGVKDTQYF
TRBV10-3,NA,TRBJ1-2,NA,TGTGCCATCAGTGGAGTCGGGGGAGATGGCTACACCTTC,CAISGVGGDGYTF
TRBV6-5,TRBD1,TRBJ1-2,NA,TGTGCCAGCATGAAGGGACAGGAGGGGGGCTACACCTTC,CASMKGQEGGYTF
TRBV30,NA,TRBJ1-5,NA,TGTGCCTTTGACAGGAGCAATCAGCCCCAGCATTTT,CAFDRSNQPQHF
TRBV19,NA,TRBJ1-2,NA,TGTGCCAGTAGTATAGCGGAGGGGAACTATGGCTACACCTTC,CASSIAEGNYGYTF
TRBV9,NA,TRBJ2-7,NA,TGTGCCAGCAGCGCCCAATTAGGGGACGAGCAGTACTTC,CASSAQLGDEQYF
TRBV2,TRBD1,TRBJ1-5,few,TGTGCCAGCAGTCCGGACAGGGCAAATCAGCCCCAGCATTTT,CASSPDRANQPQHF
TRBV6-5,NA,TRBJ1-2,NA,TGTGCCAGCAGAACACAGGGTTTGGGCTACACCTTC,CASRTQGLGYTF
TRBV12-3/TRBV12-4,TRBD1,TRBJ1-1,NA,TGTGCCAGCAGCAGTCCAGGGGGCCAAGCTTTCTTT,CASSSPGGQAFF
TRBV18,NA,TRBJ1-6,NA,TGTGCCAGCTCACCAGTCGAGGTTGCACCCCTCCACTTT,CASSPVEVAPLHF
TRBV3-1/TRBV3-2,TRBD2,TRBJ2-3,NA,TGTGCCAGCAGCTCCACTAGCGGTAGCACAGATACGCAGTATTTT,CASSSTSGSTDTQYF
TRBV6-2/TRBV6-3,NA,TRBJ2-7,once,TGTGCCAGCAGTTACTCGCTGGAGGGGAGGAACGAGCAGTACTTC,CASSYSLEGRNEQYF
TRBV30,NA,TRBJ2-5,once,TGTGCCTGGAGTGTACGTGGTAGCGGCCGCCAAGAGACCCAGTACTTC,CAWSVRGSGRQETQYF
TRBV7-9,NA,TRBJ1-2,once,TGTGCCAGCAGCTTAGAACGTTCGACAGGCTATGGCTACACCTTC,CASSLERSTGYGYTF
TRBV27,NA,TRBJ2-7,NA,TGTGCCAGCAGTCCTTCCCCCCTCTACGAGCAGTACTTC,CASSPSPLYEQYF
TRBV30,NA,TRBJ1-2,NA,TGTGCCTGGACCCAGACAGCCAGACACTATGGCTACACCTTC,CAWTQTARHYGYTF
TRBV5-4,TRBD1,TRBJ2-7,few,TGTGCCAGCAGCAGAGGACAGGGAAACTACGAGCAGTACTTC,CASSRGQGNYEQYF
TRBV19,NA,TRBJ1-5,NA,TGTGCCAGTAGTATGGGTCAGGGTAGCAATCAGCCCCAGCATTTT,CASSMGQGSNQPQHF
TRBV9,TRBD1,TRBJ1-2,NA,TGTGCCAGCAGCGCCCCCCGACAGGGGAGGGTCACCTTC,CASSAPRQGRVTF
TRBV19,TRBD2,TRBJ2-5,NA,TGTGCCAGTAGTCCCGTGTCTAGCGGGGGGAGAGAGACCCAGTACTTC,CASSPVSSGGRETQYF
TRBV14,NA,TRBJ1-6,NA,TGTGCCAGCAGCCCCCTCCTGGGAGATGTTTCACCCCTCCACTTT,CASSPLLGDVSPLHF
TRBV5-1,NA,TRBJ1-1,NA,TGCGCCAGCAGAGAGGAGAACCAGAACACTGAAGCTTTCTTT,CASREENQNTEAFF
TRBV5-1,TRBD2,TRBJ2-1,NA,TGCGCCAGCAGCTTGGTGTCTAGCGGGGCCAATGAGCAGTTCTTC,CASSLVSSGANEQFF
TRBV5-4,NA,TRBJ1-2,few,TGTGCCAGCAGCTTGGGATCCGAGGCTGCGGGATATGGCTACACCTTC,CASSLGSEAAGYGYTF
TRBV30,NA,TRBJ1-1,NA,TGTGCCTGGACCTTTTTCACTGAAGCTTTCTTT,CAWTFFTEAFF
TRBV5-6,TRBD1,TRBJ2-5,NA,TGTGCCAGCAGCGCCGGACAGGGTGTATGGTGGCAAGAGACCCAGTACTTC,CASSAGQGVWWQETQYF